The subject of this entry is one T cell receptor beta chain. Its specificity is unknown. TCRdb re-analysed the 5' RACE reads in MiXCR, keeping a single row per CDR3 protein. Among a few hundred thousand distinct CDR3 sequences, around a fifth were seen once, and the ten largest hold around an eighth. The junction had 7 bases not matched to a gene; V was cut back by 6 bases and J by 5 bases. The CDR3 is made up of 14 amino acids. The data are from a study of T-cell memory formation after mild COVID-19. Notes on the study in general: The study found balanced CD4/CD8 in clones contracting day 15 to 85 and a CD4+ lean in later expanders.

The sequence came from an adult woman who had mild COVID-19 (a few samples of this study predate the infection). Cell type and time point are not known. The rearrangement links TRBV12-3 or TRBV12-4 to TRBJ1-2, with TRBD1 matching over 9 bases. Specimen: PBMCs or a T cell subset sorted from them (not recorded which). This CDR3 reads CASSLGTGKYGYTF. The CDR3 coding sequence is TGTGCCAGCAGCCTGGGGACAGGGAAGTATGGCTACACCTTC.